The clone carrying this TCR beta chain was recorded only once. Its specificity is unknown. The data originate from a study of T cell responses to AZD1222 COVID-19 vaccine. Whole-study findings and limits: Unmutated variant regions are reportedly the target of nearly half of TCRs that are spike-specific. Most donors were white British and more were female, and clonal diversity was possibly underestimated. Vaccination with two AZD1222 doses was followed by a rise in Spike-specific TCR breadth and depth. Spike was spanned by vaccine-associated CD4 TCRs, with dominance at 160-218 and 743-854.

The length of the CDR3 is 13 residues. CDR1 and CDR2 (germline): MNHEY, SVGAGI. The trim removed 6 bases at V and 4 bases at J, leaving 1 base unmatched. Measured with immunoSEQ multiplex PCR; TCRdb has only the in-frame clones, and not every one. The data hold about 160,000 clones, with approximately 91% observed a single time. Here the sequenced sample was peripheral blood, taken on day 0 of AZD1222 vaccination. V usage is TRBV6-5 and J usage is TRBJ2-4; the match to TRBD1 covers 9 bases. The origin of this receptor is an adult in good health. The CDR3 DNA reads as TGTGCCAGCAGAGGGACAGGGAAAAACATTCAGTACTTC. Translation: CASRGTGKNIQYF.